The 18 T cell receptor beta chains reported below all come from one sample, sequenced in a study of vaccination effects on CD4 cells after COVID-19. Expansion of antigen-specific CD4+ T cells with viral peptide pools was carried out by the ViraFEST assay before sequencing. Researchers isolated CD4+ T cells once about eleven days of culture had elapsed. Participants completed two doses of the BNT162b2 or mRNA-1273 vaccine. Repertoires were generated with immunoSEQ multiplex PCR, while TCRdb's copy carries only in-frame clones and drops some. The top ten hold 9.9% of the sample, which has about 13,000 clones, around 70% seen once. Antigen specificity for these receptors is unknown. This specimen was CD4+ T cells from PBMCs cultured with SARS-CoV-2 spike peptides, taken after COVID-19 vaccination. The receptors shown here come from a human donor who received a COVID-19 vaccine.

The chain recombines TRBV11-2 with TRBJ2-5, with D hard to call. The CDR3 sequence is 13 residues long. The V gene's germline CDR1 is SGHAT and CDR2 FQNNGV. V dropped 6 bases and J dropped 6 bases, with 14 bases sitting between them. This CDR3 is CASRLNIAKTQYF. CDR3 sequence (DNA): TGTGCCAGCAGGCTGAACATCGCTAAGACCCAGTACTTC.

V and J are TRBV7-2 and TRBJ1-4, with a possible D match to TRBD1 (5 bases). Trimming left V 2 bases short and J 8 bases short, with 15 bases between. The germline V gene has CDR1 SGHTA and CDR2 FQGNSA. CDR3 size: 15 residues. The CDR3 here is CASSLFEGRGEKLFF. The CDR3, as DNA: TGTGCCAGCAGCTTATTCGAGGGGAGAGGCGAAAAACTGTTTTTT.

The rearrangement joins TRBV18 to TRBJ2-5; 12 bases match TRBD2. Looked up from germline, CDR1 is KGHSH and CDR2 is LQKENI. The CDR3 contains 16 residues. V trimming: 4 bases; J trimming: 1 base; junction bases outside the gene matches: 4. The CDR3 DNA reads as TGTGCCAGCTCACTTCTAGCGGGGGGGCTCCAAGAGACCCAGTACTTC. The encoded protein is CASSLLAGGLQETQYF. Using reference TRBV18 and TRBJ2-5 for the parts outside the CDR3, the full variable domain is NAGVMQNPRHLVRRRGQEARLRCSPMKGHSHVYWYRQLPEEGLKFMVYLQKENIIDESGMPKERFSAEFPKEGPSILRIQQVVRGDSAAYFCASSLLAGGLQETQYFGPGTRLLVL.

The rearrangement links TRBV30 to TRBJ1-6; tentatively, D is TRBD1 (6 bases). CDR3 length: 11 residues. Trimming stripped 4 bases from V and 10 bases from J, with 8 bases between. Germline V gene data show CDR1 as GTSNPN and CDR2 as SVGIG (reference sequence). The CDR3 nucleotides are TGTGCCTGGAACAGGGAATCACCCCTCCACTTT. It encodes CAWNRESPLHF.

V and J are TRBV5-5 and TRBJ1-2; 10 bases are shared with TRBD1. CDR1 and CDR2 from the germline V gene are SGHKS and YYEKEE (reference sequence). The CDR3 has 15 residues. Trimming removed 3 bases from V and 2 bases from J; junction bases left unmatched: 4. CDR3 protein: CASSWKTGGNYGYTF. The DNA for the CDR3 is TGTGCCAGCAGCTGGAAGACAGGGGGCAACTATGGCTACACCTTC.

This chain links TRBV24-1 with TRBJ1-1; 8 bases are shared with TRBD1. Germline V gives CDR1 KGHDR, CDR2 SFDVKD. CDR3 length: 13 residues. J lost 3 bases, V lost 9 bases, and 5 bases had no gene match. CDR3 DNA: TGTGCCACCCGTCAGGGGGCAGACACTGAAGCTTTCTTT. It codes for CATRQGADTEAFF.

This rearrangement joins TRBV2 to TRBJ1-5; D may be TRBD1 (6 bases). V gave up 4 bases and J gave up 6 bases, with 19 bases separating them. From germline, CDR1 is SNHLY and CDR2 FYNNEI. This CDR3 is 16 amino acids long. CDR3: CASSALGGHRTQPQHF. The CDR3 region has the DNA TGTGCCAGCAGTGCCCTGGGGGGCCACCGAACTCAGCCCCAGCATTTT. The variable domain in full, completed from reference TRBV2 and TRBJ1-5, reads EPEVTQTPSHQVTQMGQEVILRCVPISNHLYFYWYRQILGQKVEFLVSFYNNEISEKSEIFDDQFSVERPDGSNFTLKIRSTKLEDSAMYFCASSALGGHRTQPQHFGDGTRLSIL.

This CDR3 is CASSLRGGETQYF. CDR3 in DNA: TGTGCCAGCAGCTTGAGAGGGGGAGAGACCCAGTACTTC. The rearrangement uses TRBV5-6 and TRBJ2-5; perhaps TRBD1 as D (6 bases). Germline CDR1 is SGHDT and CDR2 is YYEEEE. The CDR3 spans 13 residues. Trimming left V 1 base short and J 4 bases short, with 8 bases between.

This clone was observed a few times. The chain links TRBV3-1 (or the pseudogene TRBV3-2) to TRBJ2-1; TRBD1 matches at 9 bases. The CDR3 length is 15 residues. In germline, CDR1 is LGHDT, CDR2 YNNKEL (reference sequence). With V trimmed by 6 bases and J by 2 bases, 5 bases remained unmatched. The chain's CDR3 is CASSSRQGAYNEQFF. DNA of the CDR3: TGTGCCAGCAGTTCAAGACAGGGGGCCTACAATGAGCAGTTCTTC.

In its sample, this clone was seen a few times. The V call is TRBV5-1, the J call TRBJ2-7; unclear D gene. V was shortened by 4 bases and J by 4 bases, with 12 bases between the two germline ends. The CDR3 consists of 13 residues. Germline V gives CDR1 SGHRS, CDR2 YFSETQ. The CDR3 nucleotides are TGCGCCAGCAGCCCCGGTATGGGTTACGAGCAGTACTTC. Translated, it gives CASSPGMGYEQYF. Complete variable domain (other parts from reference TRBV5-1 and TRBJ2-7): KAGVTQTPRYLIKTRGQQVTLSCSPISGHRSVSWYQQTPGQGLQFLFEYFSETQRNKGNFPGRFSGRQFSNSRSEMNVSTLELGDSALYLCASSPGMGYEQYFGPGTRLTVT.

The chain uses TRBV6-4 and TRBJ2-7; TRBD1 matches at 7 bases. The CDR3 length is 13 residues. CDR1 is MRHNA and CDR2 is SNTAGT in the germline V gene. V lost 6 bases to trimming and J lost 4 bases; unmatched junction nucleotides: 6. CDR3 sequence reads: CASSRDRGYEQYF. CDR3 coding DNA: TGTGCCAGCAGCCGGGACAGAGGGTACGAGCAGTACTTC.

This clone was recorded a few times. The chain links TRBV7-9 to TRBJ1-1; TRBD1 might be the D (5 bases). The germline V gene encodes CDR1 SEHNR and CDR2 FQNEAQ (reference sequence). Trimming removed 4 bases at V and 2 bases at J, with 5 bases between. The CDR3 totals 12 residues. The CDR3 DNA reads TGTGCCAGCAGCTGGGACAACACTGAAGCTTTCTTT. Translation: CASSWDNTEAFF.

Turning to this clone: At one boundary the junction diverges from the germline segment, which might be a read error. The V call is TRBV2, the J call TRBJ2-7; a possible D gene is TRBD2 (5 bases). The germline V gene encodes CDR1 SNHLY and CDR2 FYNNEI. The CDR3 length is 11 residues. CDR3 sequence reads: CASSEARGIGF. CDR3 DNA sequence: TGTGCCAGCAGTGAAGCGCGAGGGATCGGCTTC.

V is TRBV24-1 and J is TRBJ1-2, with 8 bases identical to TRBD1. The CDR3 is made up of 17 amino acids. Germline V CDR1 and CDR2: KGHDR, SFDVKD. Germline trimming cut 0 bases from V and 7 bases from J; bases unmatched to any gene: 12. The DNA for the CDR3 is TGTGCCACCAGTGATTTGTCTGTAGTTCAGGGGGCGCGTGGCTACACCTTC. Its protein is CATSDLSVVQGARGYTF.

V is TRBV7-8 and J is TRBJ2-7; a possible D gene is TRBD1 (6 bases). This CDR3 has 14 amino acids. With 5 bases removed from V and 1 base from J, the gap between germline ends came to 12 bases. CDR1 is SGHVS and CDR2 is FQNEAQ in the germline V gene. The CDR3 spells CASSLGTGSYEQYF. The CDR3 nucleotides read TGTGCCAGCAGCCTAGGCACAGGGTCCTACGAGCAGTACTTC.

This clone was recorded once. This chain connects TRBV6-5 to TRBJ1-1, with D hard to call. Germline CDR1 and CDR2: MNHEY and SVGAGI. This CDR3 is 13 amino acids long. Trimming took off 7 bases at V and 3 bases at J, with 12 bases between the two ends. CDR3 loop: CASITAGDTEAFF. CDR3 bases: TGTGCCAGCATCACGGCCGGTGACACTGAAGCTTTCTTT.

V is TRBV7-8 and J is TRBJ1-4; no clear D gene. CDR3 length equals 13 residues. Germline-derived CDR1 and CDR2 are SGHVS and FQNEAQ. V lost 11 bases to trimming and J lost 3 bases, with 13 bases between them. The CDR3 loop is CAGRVQPNEKLFF. DNA of the CDR3: TGTGCCGGACGCGTACAGCCTAATGAAAAACTGTTTTTT.

This clone is labeled medium-sized. J is TRBJ1-4 and V is TRBV4-2; D uncertain. The CDR3 totals 12 residues. Looked up from germline, CDR1 is LGHNA and CDR2 is YNFKEQ. V shed 4 bases and J shed 3 bases, with 3 bases lying between them. CDR3 protein: CASSLSNEKLFF. The CDR3 DNA reads TGTGCCAGCAGCCTCTCTAATGAAAAACTGTTTTTT.